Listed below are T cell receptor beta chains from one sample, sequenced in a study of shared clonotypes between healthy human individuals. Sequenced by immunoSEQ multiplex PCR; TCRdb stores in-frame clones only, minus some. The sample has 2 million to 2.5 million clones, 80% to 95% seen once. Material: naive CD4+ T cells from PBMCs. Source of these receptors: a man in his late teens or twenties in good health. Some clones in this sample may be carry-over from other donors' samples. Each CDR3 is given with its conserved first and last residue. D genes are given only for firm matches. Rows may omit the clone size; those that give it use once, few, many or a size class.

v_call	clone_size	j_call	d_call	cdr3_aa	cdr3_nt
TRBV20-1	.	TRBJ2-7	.	CSAGGVEQYF	TGCAGTGCTGGTGGCGTCGAGCAGTACTTC
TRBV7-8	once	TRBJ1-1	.	CASSLVGGNTEAFF	TGTGCCAGCAGCTTAGTTGGGGGGAACACTGAAGCTTTCTTT
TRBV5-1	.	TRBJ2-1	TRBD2	CASSLHLTSGSYNEQFF	TGCGCCAGCAGCTTGCACCTGACTAGCGGGAGTTACAATGAGCAGTTCTTC
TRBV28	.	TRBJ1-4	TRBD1	CASSPGQGMGKLFF	TGTGCCAGCAGTCCGGGACAGGGGATGGGAAAACTGTTTTTT
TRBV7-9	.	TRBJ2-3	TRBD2	CASSSMGLAGTDTQYF	TGTGCCAGCAGTTCTATGGGACTAGCGGGCACAGATACGCAGTATTTT
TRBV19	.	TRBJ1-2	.	CASSMDRRNYGYTF	TGTGCCAGTAGTATGGACCGCCGCAACTATGGCTACACCTTC
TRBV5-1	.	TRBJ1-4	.	CASSFQGHDEKLFF	TGCGCCAGCAGCTTCCAGGGACACGATGAAAAACTGTTTTTT
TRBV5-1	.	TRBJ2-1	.	CASSLVGGNEQFF	TGCGCCAGCAGTCTAGTAGGAGGCAATGAGCAGTTCTTC
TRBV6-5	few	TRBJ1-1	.	CASSFRGGMNTEAFF	TGTGCCAGCAGTTTCCGGGGAGGAATGAACACTGAAGCTTTCTTT
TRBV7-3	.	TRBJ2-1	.	CASSLSWTHNEQFF	TGTGCCAGCAGCTTAAGTTGGACCCACAATGAGCAGTTCTTC
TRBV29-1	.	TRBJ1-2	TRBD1	CSAGTGTNYGYTF	TGCAGCGCCGGGACAGGGACTAACTATGGCTACACCTTC
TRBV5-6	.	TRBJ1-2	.	CASSSPGPPRYGYTF	TGTGCCAGCAGCTCGCCGGGACCGCCTCGCTATGGCTACACCTTC
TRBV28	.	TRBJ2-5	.	CASTIQETQYF	TGTGCCAGCACTATCCAAGAGACCCAGTACTTC
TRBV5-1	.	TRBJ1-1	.	CASSLSPSNTEAFF	TGCGCCAGCTCCTTGAGCCCGTCGAACACTGAAGCTTTCTTT
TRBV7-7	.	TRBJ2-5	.	CASSRDIKQETQYF	TGTGCCAGCAGCCGGGACATCAAACAAGAGACCCAGTACTTC
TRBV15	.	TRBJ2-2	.	CATSRDKGTGELFF	TGTGCCACCAGCAGAGATAAGGGGACCGGGGAGCTGTTTTTT
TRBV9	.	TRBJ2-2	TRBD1	CASSSTTGFGNTGELFF	TGTGCCAGCAGCTCCACGACAGGGTTTGGGAACACCGGGGAGCTGTTTTTT
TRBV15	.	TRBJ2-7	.	CATSRDGSREQYF	TGTGCCACCAGCAGAGACGGATCCCGGGAGCAGTACTTC
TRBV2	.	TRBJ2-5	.	CASRTALRAGETQYF	TGTGCCAGCAGGACTGCCCTTAGGGCAGGAGAGACCCAGTACTTC
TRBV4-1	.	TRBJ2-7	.	CASRQIGGNRDEQYF	TGCGCCAGCAGACAAATTGGCGGGAACAGGGACGAGCAGTACTTC
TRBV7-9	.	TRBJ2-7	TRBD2	CASSSPRVTGGGVQYF	TGTGCCAGCAGCTCCCCCCGAGTCACGGGAGGAGGGGTGCAGTACTTC
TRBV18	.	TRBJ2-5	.	CASSSQTLPVVETQYF	TGTGCCAGCTCATCCCAGACCCTACCCGTCGTGGAGACCCAGTACTTC
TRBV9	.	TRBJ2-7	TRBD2	CASSVDVAGIGEQYF	TGTGCCAGCAGCGTAGATGTAGCGGGAATTGGGGAGCAGTACTTC
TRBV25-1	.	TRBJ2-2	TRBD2	CASSDSGLANTGELFF	TGTGCCAGCAGTGACTCAGGACTAGCAAACACCGGGGAGCTGTTTTTT
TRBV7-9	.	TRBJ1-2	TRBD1	CASSLDRGRRGYTF	TGTGCCAGCAGCTTAGACAGGGGGCGCCGTGGCTACACCTTC
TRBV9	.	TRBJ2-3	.	CASTPAHDTQYF	TGTGCCAGCACCCCTGCCCACGATACGCAGTATTTT
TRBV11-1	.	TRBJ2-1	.	CASSTYSKPNEQFF	TGTGCCAGCAGCACCTACTCCAAACCCAATGAGCAGTTCTTC
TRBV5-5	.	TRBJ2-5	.	CASSRYGTTETQYF	TGTGCCAGCAGCCGGTACGGGACAACGGAGACCCAGTACTTC
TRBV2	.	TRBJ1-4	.	CASSEERSGEKLFF	TGTGCCAGCAGTGAGGAACGCTCGGGGGAAAAACTGTTTTTT
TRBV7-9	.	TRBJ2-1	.	CASSLRAGANEQFF	TGTGCCAGCAGCTTAAGGGCAGGGGCTAACGAGCAGTTCTTC
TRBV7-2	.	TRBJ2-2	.	CASSLEGRLPNGELFF	TGTGCCAGCAGCTTAGAAGGTCGGCTTCCTAACGGGGAGCTGTTTTTT
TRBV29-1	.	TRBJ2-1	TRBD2	CSVEEGAGGSYNEQFF	TGCAGCGTTGAAGAAGGGGCGGGAGGGAGCTACAATGAGCAGTTCTTC